The T cell receptor beta chain under discussion was sequenced for a study of monozygotic twins with inflammatory bowel disease. Notes on the study in general: No distinction between different T cell subtypes was possible.

Eight separate reactions per sample yielded the cDNA. Template switching added UMIs carrying a 6-nucleotide sample barcode. Reanalyzing the 5' RACE reads, TCRdb keeps one entry per CDR3 protein, without DNA. The table for this sample gives approximately 380,000 distinct CDR3 sequences. Germline CDR1 SGHRS, CDR2 YFSETQ. The CDR3 is 13 amino acids. As regards this clonotype: What it recognizes is unknown.

What was sequenced was blood. The sequence was collected from a human donor with ulcerative colitis or Crohn's disease, or a healthy co-twin of an affected twin (not recorded which). The chain uses TRBV5-1 and TRBJ1-1; TCRdb's D gene call, TRBD1, goes unchecked for lack of DNA. CDR3 protein: CASTGQENTEAFF.